Presented here are 8 T cell receptor beta chains from one specimen sequenced in a study of T cells in Graves' hyperthyroidism and ophthalmopathy. RNA transcripts yielded amplified TCR beta CDR3 regions. The HTBI set primed first-round TCR CDR3 RT-PCR. Each CDR3 protein is one row after TCRdb ran MiXCR on the multiplex PCR reads. This table holds 550,000 to 800,000 distinct CDR3 sequences, 15% to 20% found once. The specimen sequenced was blood. The receptors were gathered from a man over 45 with Graves' hyperthyroidism.

The chain joins TRBV28 to TRBJ2-4; 9 bases match TRBD2. Germline V gene sequence: CDR1 MDHEN, CDR2 SYDVKM. CDR3 length equals 18 residues. Trimming at V came to 5 bases and at J to 3 bases, leaving 14 bases not matched to a gene. The CDR3: CASSPTDGLAGFKNIQYF. The CDR3 nucleotides are TGTGCCAGCAGTCCGACGGATGGGCTAGCGGGATTCAAAAACATTCAGTACTTC. The entire variable domain, with the rest obtained from reference TRBV28 and TRBJ2-4, is as follows: DVKVTQSSRYLVKRTGEKVFLECVQDMDHENMFWYRQDPGLGLRLIYFSYDVKMKEKGDIPEGYSVSREKKERFSLILESASTNQTSMYLCASSPTDGLAGFKNIQYFGAGTRLSVL.

This clonotype showed up just a few times. The chain couples TRBV19 to TRBJ2-1, with D possibly called TRBD1 or TRBD2 (5 bases each). This CDR3 region has 15 residues. The V and J ends lost 3 bases and 2 bases respectively, with 11 bases between them. Looked up from germline, CDR1 is LNHDA and CDR2 is SQIVND (reference sequence). For the CDR3, the DNA is TGTGCCAGTAGTATGTGGGACGCCGCCTACAATGAGCAGTTCTTC. This gives the protein CASSMWDAAYNEQFF.

This chain connects TRBV7-9 to TRBJ1-1; D is unresolved. Trimming left V 5 bases short and J 1 base short, with 11 bases between. In germline, CDR1 is SEHNR, CDR2 FQNEAQ (reference sequence). This CDR3 is built from 14 residues. The chain's CDR3 is CASSPGRENTEAFF. The CDR3 DNA reads as TGTGCCAGCAGCCCAGGACGGGAGAACACTGAAGCTTTCTTT.

The chain links TRBV28 to TRBJ1-4, with a weak D call TRBD1 (5 bases). Germline-derived CDR1 and CDR2 are MDHEN and SYDVKM. Trimming removed 2 bases at V and 7 bases at J, with 11 bases between. CDR3 length: 14 residues. In DNA form, the CDR3 reads TGTGCCAGCAGTTTAGGCAGGGTTTCTGAAAAACTGTTTTTT. This encodes CASSLGRVSEKLFF.

This clonotype was observed at least ten times. V usage is TRBV24-1 and J usage is TRBJ2-7, with D tentatively TRBD1 or TRBD2 (5 bases each). CDR1 is KGHDR, CDR2 SFDVKD, per germline. This CDR3 spans 12 amino acids. V was pared by 10 bases and J by 7 bases, with 16 bases between. In DNA form, the CDR3 reads TGTGCCACTTCCCCCGGGGCCCAAGAGCAGTACTTC. This sequence encodes CATSPGAQEQYF.

The CDR3 DNA reads TGCGCCAGCAGCCAAGATGATTTTAGGGAAATGGAGACCCAGTACTTC. It translates to CASSQDDFREMETQYF. This chain joins TRBV4-1 and TRBJ2-5, with D uncertain. Germline assignment: CDR1 MGHRA and CDR2 YSYEKL. The length of the CDR3 is 16 residues. Trimming left V 0 bases short and J 5 bases short, with 16 bases between.

This clonotype has more than one count but fewer than ten. The chain carries TRBV30 and TRBJ1-4, with TRBD1 matching over 8 bases. This CDR3 region has 15 residues. Germline CDR1 and CDR2: GTSNPN and SVGIG (reference sequence). With 0 bases clipped from V and 3 bases from J, the junction kept 3 bases outside the gene matches. CDR3 in amino acids: CAWSVWGQANEKLFF. The CDR3 bases are TGTGCCTGGAGTGTATGGGGACAGGCTAATGAAAAACTGTTTTTT.

This clonotype was seen a handful of times. This rearrangement joins TRBV6-1 to TRBJ2-2, with 10 nucleotides matching TRBD2. Germline lookup yields CDR1 MNHNS and CDR2 SASEGT. CDR3 length: 19 amino acids. V shed 4 bases, J shed 7 bases, and the junction held 18 bases outside the gene matches. The chain's CDR3 is CASSVPRGSGRAGDGELFF. The CDR3 bases are TGTGCCAGCAGTGTCCCAAGAGGGAGCGGGAGGGCCGGGGACGGGGAGCTGTTTTTT.